This TCR beta chain comes out of a study of monozygotic twins with inflammatory bowel disease. Researchers isolated total RNA from whole blood without sorting T cells. CDR1 and CDR2 from the germline V gene are MNHEY and SMNVEV (reference sequence). The CDR3 length is 13 residues. TCRdb re-called the 5' RACE reads; one entry per CDR3 protein, DNA not given. The ten most abundant clones cover roughly 1.5% of a sample with approximately 200,000 distinct CDR3 sequences. The rearrangement joins TRBV27 to TRBJ1-2; TCRdb's D gene call, TRBD1, goes unchecked for lack of DNA. This TCR came from a human donor with ulcerative colitis or Crohn's disease, or a healthy co-twin of an affected twin (not recorded which). The specimen sequenced was blood. CDR3 in amino acids: CASSLQGDYGYTF.